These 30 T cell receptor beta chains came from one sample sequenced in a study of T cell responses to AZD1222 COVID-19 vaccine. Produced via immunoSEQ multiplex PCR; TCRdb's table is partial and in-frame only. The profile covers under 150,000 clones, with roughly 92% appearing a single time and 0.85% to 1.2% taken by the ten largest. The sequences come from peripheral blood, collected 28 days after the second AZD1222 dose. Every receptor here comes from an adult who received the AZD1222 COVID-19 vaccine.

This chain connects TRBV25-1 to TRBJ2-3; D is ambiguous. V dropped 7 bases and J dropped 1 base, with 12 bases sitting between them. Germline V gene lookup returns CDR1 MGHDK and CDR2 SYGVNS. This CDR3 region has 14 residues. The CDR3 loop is CASTGNEGTDTQYF. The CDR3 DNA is TGTGCCAGCACGGGCAATGAGGGCACAGATACGCAGTATTTT.

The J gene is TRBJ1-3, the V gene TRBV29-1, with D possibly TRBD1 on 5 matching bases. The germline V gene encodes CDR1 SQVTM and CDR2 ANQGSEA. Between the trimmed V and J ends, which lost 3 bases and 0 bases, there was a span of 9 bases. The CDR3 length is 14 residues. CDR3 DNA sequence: TGCAGCGTTGAGGGACGGAACTCTGGAAACACCATATATTTT. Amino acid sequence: CSVEGRNSGNTIYF. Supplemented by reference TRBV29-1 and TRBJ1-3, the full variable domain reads SAVISQKPSRDICQRGTSLTIQCQVDSQVTMMFWYRQQPGQSLTLIATANQGSEATYESGFVIDKFPISRPNLTFSTLTVSNMSPEDSSIYLCSVEGRNSGNTIYFGEGSWLTVV.

CDR3 region: CASSERTGNTIYF. The CDR3 coding sequence is TGTGCCAGCAGTGAAAGAACGGGAAACACCATATATTTT. The chain joins TRBV6-1 to TRBJ1-3; unclear D gene. Germline CDR1 is MNHNS and CDR2 is SASEGT. The V gene lost 2 bases and the J gene lost 4 bases, with 6 bases spanning the gap. CDR3 size: 13 residues.

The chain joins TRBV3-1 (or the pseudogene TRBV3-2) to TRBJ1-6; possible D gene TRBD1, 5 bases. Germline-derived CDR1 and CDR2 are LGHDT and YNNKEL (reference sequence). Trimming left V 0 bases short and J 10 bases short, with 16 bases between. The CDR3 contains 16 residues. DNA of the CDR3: TGTGCCAGCAGCCAAGAAGGGACTGGGGGATGGTCACCCCTCCACTTT. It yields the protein CASSQEGTGGWSPLHF.

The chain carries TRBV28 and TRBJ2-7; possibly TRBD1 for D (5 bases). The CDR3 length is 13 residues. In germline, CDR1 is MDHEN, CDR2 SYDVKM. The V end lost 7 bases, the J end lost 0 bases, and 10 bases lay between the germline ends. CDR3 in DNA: TGTGCCAGCACCTTGACAGCCTCCTACGAGCAGTACTTC. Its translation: CASTLTASYEQYF.

In DNA form, the CDR3 reads TGCGCCAGCAGCCAAGATTGGGCGGGCGACGAGCAGTACTTC. Translating gives CASSQDWAGDEQYF. The J gene is TRBJ2-7, the V gene TRBV4-3; possibly TRBD2 for D (5 bases). CDR1 is LGHNA and CDR2 is YSLEER in the germline V gene. Trimming took 0 bases from V and 5 from J, leaving 11 bases between them. The CDR3 has 14 residues.

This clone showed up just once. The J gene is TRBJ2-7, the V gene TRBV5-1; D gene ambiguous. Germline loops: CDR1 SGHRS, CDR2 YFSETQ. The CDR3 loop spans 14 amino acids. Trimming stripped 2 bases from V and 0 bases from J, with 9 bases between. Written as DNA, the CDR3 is TGCGCCAGCAGCTTACTCAGGAGCTCCTACGAGCAGTACTTC. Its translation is CASSLLRSSYEQYF.

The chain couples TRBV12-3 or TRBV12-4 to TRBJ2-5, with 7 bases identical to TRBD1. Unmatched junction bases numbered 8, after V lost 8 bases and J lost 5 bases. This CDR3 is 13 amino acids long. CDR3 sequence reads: CASGNRGRETQYF. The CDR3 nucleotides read TGTGCCAGCGGGAACAGGGGAAGGGAGACCCAGTACTTC.

The CDR3 nucleotides are TGTGCCAGCAACCTAGGGCGATCTGGCAATCAGCCCCAGCATTTT. This sequence encodes CASNLGRSGNQPQHF. The chain joins TRBV28 to TRBJ1-5; no definite D call. The CDR3 covers 15 residues. Germline CDR1 and CDR2: MDHEN and SYDVKM. V lost 7 bases to trimming and J lost 2 bases, with 15 bases between them.

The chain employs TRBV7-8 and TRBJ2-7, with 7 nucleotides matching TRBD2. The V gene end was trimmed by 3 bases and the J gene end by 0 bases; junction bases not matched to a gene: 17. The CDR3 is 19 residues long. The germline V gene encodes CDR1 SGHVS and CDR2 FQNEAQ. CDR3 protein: CASSLRAGTKRADSYEQYF. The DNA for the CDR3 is TGTGCCAGCAGCTTGAGGGCAGGGACTAAGCGGGCTGACTCCTACGAGCAGTACTTC.

This CDR3 is CASSFGGTGKTGYTF. The DNA of the CDR3 is TGTGCCAGCAGTTTCGGAGGGACAGGGAAGACTGGCTACACCTTC. The rearrangement links TRBV6-2 or TRBV6-3 to TRBJ1-2, with 9 bases lining up with TRBD1. Germline V gives CDR1 MNHEY, CDR2 SVGEGT. CDR3 length: 15 residues. Unmatched junction bases numbered 10, after V lost 4 bases and J lost 7 bases.

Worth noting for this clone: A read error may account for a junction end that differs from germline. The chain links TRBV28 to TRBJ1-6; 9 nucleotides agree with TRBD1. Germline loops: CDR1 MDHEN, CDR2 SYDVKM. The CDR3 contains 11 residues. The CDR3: CASRDQGQGFF. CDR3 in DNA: TGTGCCAGCAGGGACCAGGGACAGGGTTTTTTT.

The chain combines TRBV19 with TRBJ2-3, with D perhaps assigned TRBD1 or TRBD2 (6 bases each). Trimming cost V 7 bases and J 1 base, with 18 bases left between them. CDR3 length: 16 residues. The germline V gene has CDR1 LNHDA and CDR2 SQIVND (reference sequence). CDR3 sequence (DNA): TGTGCCAGTACGGCCCCGGGGGCTCAGGGCACAGATACGCAGTATTTT. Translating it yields CASTAPGAQGTDTQYF.

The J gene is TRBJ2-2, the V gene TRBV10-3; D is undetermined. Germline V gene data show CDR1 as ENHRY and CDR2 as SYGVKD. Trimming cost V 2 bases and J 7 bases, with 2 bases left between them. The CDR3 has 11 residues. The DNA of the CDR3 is TGTGCCATCAGTGAGGTCGGGGAGCTGTTTTTT. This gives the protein CAISEVGELFF.

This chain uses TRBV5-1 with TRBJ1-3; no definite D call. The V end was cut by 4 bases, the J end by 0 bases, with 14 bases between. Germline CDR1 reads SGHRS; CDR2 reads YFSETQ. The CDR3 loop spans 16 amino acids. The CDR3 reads CASSHSLGDSGNTIYF. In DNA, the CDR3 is TGCGCCAGCAGCCACTCTCTCGGGGACTCTGGAAACACCATATATTTT.

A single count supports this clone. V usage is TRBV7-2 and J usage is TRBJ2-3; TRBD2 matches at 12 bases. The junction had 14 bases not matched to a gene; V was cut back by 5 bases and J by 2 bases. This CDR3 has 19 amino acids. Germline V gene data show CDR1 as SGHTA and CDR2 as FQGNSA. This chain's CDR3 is CASSPQSRLAGAHTDTQYF. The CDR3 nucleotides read TGTGCCAGCAGCCCCCAGTCCCGACTAGCGGGGGCACACACAGATACGCAGTATTTT.

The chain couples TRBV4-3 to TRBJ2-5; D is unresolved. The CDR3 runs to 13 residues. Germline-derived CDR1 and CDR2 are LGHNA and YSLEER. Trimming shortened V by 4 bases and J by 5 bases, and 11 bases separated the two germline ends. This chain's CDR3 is CASSRRQKETQYF. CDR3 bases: TGCGCCAGCAGCCGGAGACAAAAGGAGACCCAGTACTTC.

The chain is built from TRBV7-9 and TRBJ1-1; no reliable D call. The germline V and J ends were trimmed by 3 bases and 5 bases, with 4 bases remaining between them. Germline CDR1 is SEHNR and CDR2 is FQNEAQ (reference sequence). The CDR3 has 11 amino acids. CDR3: CASSFGTEAFF. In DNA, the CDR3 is TGTGCCAGCAGCTTTGGGACTGAAGCTTTCTTT.

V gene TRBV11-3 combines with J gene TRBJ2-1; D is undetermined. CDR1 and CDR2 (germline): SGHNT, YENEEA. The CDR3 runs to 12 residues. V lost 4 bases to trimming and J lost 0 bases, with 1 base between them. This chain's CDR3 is CASSYSYNEQFF. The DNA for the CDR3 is TGTGCCAGCAGCTACTCCTACAATGAGCAGTTCTTC.

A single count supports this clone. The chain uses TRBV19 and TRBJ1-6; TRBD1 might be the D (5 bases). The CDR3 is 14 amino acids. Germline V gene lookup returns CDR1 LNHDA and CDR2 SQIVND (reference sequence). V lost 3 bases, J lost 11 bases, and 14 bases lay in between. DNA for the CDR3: TGTGCCAGTAGTATGGGGCAGGGAGCGGCACCCCTCCACTTT. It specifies CASSMGQGAAPLHF.

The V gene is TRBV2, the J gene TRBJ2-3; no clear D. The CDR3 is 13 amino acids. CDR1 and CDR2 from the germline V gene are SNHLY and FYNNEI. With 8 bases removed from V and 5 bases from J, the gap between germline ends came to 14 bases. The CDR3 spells CASVSATVDTQYF. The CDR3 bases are TGTGCCAGCGTTTCCGCCACCGTAGATACGCAGTATTTT.

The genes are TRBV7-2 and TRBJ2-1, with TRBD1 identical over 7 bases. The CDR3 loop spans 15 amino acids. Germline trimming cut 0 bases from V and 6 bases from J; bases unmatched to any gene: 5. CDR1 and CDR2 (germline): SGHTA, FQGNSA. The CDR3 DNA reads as TGTGCCAGCAGCTTAGCAAGGGGGCCCTTCAATGAGCAGTTCTTC. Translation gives CASSLARGPFNEQFF. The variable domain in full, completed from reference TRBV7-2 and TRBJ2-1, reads GAGVSQSPSNKVTEKGKDVELRCDPISGHTALYWYRQSLGQGLEFLIYFQGNSAPDKSGLPSDRFSAERTGGSVSTLTIQRTQQEDSAVYLCASSLARGPFNEQFFGPGTRLTVL.

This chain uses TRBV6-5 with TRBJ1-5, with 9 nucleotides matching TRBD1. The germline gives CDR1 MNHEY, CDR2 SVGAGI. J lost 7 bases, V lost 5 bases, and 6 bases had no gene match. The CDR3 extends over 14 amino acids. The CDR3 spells CASSNDRGRQPQHF. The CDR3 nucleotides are TGTGCCAGCAGTAATGACAGGGGGAGACAGCCCCAGCATTTT.

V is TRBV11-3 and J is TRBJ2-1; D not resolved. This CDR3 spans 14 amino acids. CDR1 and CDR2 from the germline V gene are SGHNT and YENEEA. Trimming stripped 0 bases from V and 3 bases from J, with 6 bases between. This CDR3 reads CASSLDVLYNEQFF. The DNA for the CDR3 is TGTGCCAGCAGCTTAGATGTCCTCTACAATGAGCAGTTCTTC.

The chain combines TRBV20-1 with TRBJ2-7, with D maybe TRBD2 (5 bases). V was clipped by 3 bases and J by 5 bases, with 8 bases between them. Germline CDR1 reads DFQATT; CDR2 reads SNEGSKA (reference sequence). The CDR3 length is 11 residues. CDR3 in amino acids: CSASGVNEQYF. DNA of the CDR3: TGCAGTGCTAGCGGGGTCAACGAGCAGTACTTC.

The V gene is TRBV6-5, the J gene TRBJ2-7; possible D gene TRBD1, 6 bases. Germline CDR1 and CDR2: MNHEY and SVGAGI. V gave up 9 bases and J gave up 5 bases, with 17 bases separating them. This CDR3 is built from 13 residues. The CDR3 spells CASQTGSLNEQYF. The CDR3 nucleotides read TGTGCCAGTCAGACAGGATCCTTGAACGAGCAGTACTTC.

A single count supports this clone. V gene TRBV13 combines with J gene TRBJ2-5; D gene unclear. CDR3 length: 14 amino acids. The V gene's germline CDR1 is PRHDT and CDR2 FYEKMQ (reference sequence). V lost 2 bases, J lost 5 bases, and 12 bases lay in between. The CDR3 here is CASSLSGPVETQYF. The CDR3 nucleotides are TGTGCCAGCAGCTTATCTGGTCCGGTTGAGACCCAGTACTTC.

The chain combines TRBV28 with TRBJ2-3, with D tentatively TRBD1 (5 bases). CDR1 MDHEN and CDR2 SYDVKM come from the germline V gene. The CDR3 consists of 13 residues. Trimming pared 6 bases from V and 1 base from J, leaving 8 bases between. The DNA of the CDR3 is TGTGCCAGCAGACCACAGGGCACAGATACGCAGTATTTT. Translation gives CASRPQGTDTQYF.

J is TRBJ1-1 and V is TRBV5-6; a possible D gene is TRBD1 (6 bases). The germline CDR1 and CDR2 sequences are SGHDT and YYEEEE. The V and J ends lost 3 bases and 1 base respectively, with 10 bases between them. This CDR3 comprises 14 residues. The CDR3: CASSWDIGNTEAFF. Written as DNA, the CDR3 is TGTGCCAGCAGCTGGGACATAGGGAACACTGAAGCTTTCTTT.

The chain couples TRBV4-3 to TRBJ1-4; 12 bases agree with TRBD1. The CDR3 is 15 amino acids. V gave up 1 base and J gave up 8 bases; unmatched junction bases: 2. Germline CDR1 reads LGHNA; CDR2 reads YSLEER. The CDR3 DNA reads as TGCGCCAGCAGCCAAGCCGGGACAGGGGGCGAAAAACTGTTTTTT. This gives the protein CASSQAGTGGEKLFF.